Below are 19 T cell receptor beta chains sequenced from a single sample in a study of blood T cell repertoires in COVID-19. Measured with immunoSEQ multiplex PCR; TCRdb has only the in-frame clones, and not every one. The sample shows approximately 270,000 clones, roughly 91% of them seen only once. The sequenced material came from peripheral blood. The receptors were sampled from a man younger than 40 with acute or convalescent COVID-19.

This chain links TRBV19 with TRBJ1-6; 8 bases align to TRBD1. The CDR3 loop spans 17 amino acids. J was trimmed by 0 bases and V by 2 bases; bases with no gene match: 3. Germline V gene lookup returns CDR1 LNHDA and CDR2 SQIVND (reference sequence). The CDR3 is CASSITGGRSYNSPLHF. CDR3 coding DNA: TGTGCCAGTAGTATAACAGGGGGACGCTCCTATAATTCACCCCTCCACTTT. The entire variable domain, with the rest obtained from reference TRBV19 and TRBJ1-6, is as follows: DGGITQSPKYLFRKEGQNVTLSCEQNLNHDAMYWYRQDPGQGLRLIYYSQIVNDFQKGDIAEGYSVSREKKESFPLTVTSAQKNPTAFYLCASSITGGRSYNSPLHFGNGTRLTVT.

The CDR3 nucleotides are TGTGCCAGCAGCCCTCTAGCGGGAGTCCCCTACGAGCAGTACTTC. This gives the protein CASSPLAGVPYEQYF. V usage is TRBV9 and J usage is TRBJ2-7, with 10 bases identical to TRBD2. This CDR3 has 15 amino acids. The V gene end was trimmed by 4 bases and the J gene end by 2 bases; junction bases not matched to a gene: 6. In germline, CDR1 is SGDLS, CDR2 YYNGEE.

The CDR3 spells CASSQRRTSYEQYF. The DNA of the CDR3 is TGTGCCAGCAGCCAGAGGAGGACTTCCTACGAGCAGTACTTC. J is TRBJ2-7 and V is TRBV14; D is perhaps TRBD2 (5 bases). Trimming shortened V by 3 bases and J by 1 base, and 10 bases separated the two germline ends. Germline V gene sequence: CDR1 SGHDN, CDR2 FVKESK. This CDR3 is 14 amino acids long.

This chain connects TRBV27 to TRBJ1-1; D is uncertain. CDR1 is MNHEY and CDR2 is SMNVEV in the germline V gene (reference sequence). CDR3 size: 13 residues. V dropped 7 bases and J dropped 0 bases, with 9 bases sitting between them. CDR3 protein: CASTTNVNTEAFF. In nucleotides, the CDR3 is TGTGCCAGCACTACCAATGTGAACACTGAAGCTTTCTTT.

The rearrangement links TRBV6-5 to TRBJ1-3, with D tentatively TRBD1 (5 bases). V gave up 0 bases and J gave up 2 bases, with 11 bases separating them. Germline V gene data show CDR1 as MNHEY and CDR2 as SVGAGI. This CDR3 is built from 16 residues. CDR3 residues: CASSYSRQHPGNTIYF. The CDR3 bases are TGTGCCAGCAGTTACTCTCGACAGCACCCTGGAAACACCATATATTTT.

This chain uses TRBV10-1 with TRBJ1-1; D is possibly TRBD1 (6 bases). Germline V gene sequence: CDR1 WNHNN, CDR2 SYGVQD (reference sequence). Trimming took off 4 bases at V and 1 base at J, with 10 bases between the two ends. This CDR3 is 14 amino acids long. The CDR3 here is CASSGRGKNTEAFF. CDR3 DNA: TGCGCCAGCAGTGGCAGGGGAAAGAACACTGAAGCTTTCTTT.

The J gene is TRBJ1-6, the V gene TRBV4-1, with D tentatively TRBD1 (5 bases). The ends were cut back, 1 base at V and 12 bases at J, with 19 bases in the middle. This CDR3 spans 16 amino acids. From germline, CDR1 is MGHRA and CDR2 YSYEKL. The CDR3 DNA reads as TGCGCCAGCAGCCAAGTCGACCCAGGGTTACTTCGACCCCTCCACTTT. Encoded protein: CASSQVDPGLLRPLHF.

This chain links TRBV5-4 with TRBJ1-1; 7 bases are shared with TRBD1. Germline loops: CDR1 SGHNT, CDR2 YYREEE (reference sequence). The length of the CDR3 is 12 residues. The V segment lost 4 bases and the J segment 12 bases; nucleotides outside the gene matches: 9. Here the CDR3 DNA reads TGTGCCAGCAGCAGGGACAGTCTGACATCTTTCTTT. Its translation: CASSRDSLTSFF. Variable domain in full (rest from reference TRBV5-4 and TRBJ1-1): ETGVTQSPTHLIKTRGQQVTLRCSSQSGHNTVSWYQQALGQGPQFIFQYYREEENGRGNFPPRFSGLQFPNYSSELNVNALELDDSALYLCASSRDSLTSFFGQGTRLTVV.

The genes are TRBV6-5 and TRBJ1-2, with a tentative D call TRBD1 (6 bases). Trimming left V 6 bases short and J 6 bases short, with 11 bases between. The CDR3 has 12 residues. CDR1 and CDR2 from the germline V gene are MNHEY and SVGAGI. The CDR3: CASRRTEDGYTF. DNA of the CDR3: TGTGCCAGCAGACGGACAGAGGATGGCTACACCTTC.

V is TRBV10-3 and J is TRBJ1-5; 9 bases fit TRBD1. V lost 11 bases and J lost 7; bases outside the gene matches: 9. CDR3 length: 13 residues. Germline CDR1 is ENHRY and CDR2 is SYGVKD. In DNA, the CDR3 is TGTGCCTCCCGGGACAGGGATGCCCAGCCCCAGCATTTT. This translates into CASRDRDAQPQHF.

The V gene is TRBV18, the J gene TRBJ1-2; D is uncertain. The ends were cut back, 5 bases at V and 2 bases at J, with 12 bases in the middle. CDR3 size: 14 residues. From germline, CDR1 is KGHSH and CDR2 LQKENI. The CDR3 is CASSDFGENYGYTF. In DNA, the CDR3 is TGTGCCAGCTCAGACTTCGGGGAGAACTATGGCTACACCTTC.

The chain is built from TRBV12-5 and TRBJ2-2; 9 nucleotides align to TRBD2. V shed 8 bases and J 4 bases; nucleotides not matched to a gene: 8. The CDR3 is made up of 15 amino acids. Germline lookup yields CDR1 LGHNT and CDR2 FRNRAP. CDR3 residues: CASLPGTSRTGELFF. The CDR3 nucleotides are TGTGCTAGTCTACCCGGGACTAGCCGCACCGGGGAGCTGTTTTTT. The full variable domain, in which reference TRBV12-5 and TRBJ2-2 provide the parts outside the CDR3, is DARVTQTPRHKVTEMGQEVTMRCQPILGHNTVFWYRQTMMQGLELLAYFRNRAPLDDSGMPKDRFSAEMPDATLATLKIQPSEPRDSAVYFCASLPGTSRTGELFFGEGSRLTVL.

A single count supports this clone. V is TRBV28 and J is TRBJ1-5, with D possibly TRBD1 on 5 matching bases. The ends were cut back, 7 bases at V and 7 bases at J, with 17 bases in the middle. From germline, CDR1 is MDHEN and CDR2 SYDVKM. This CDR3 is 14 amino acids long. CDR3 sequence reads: CASTTSGLEQPQHF. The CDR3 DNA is TGTGCCAGCACCACGTCAGGGTTAGAGCAGCCCCAGCATTTT.

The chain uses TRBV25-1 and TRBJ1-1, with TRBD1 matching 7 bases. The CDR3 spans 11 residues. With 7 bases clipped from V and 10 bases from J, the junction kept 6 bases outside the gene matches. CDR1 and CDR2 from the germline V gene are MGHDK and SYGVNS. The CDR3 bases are TGTGCCAGCATATCACAGGGGAGAGCTTTCTTT. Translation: CASISQGRAFF.

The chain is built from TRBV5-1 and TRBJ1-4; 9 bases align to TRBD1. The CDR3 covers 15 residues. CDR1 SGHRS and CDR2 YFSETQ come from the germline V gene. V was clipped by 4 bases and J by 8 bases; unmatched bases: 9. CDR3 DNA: TGCGCCAGCAGCCCCACCGGGACAGGGAACGAAAAACTGTTTTTT. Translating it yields CASSPTGTGNEKLFF.

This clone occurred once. CDR3 nucleotides: TGCGCCAGCAGCTTGACCCCTAGCGGGAGCACCTACGAGCAGTACTTC. The encoded protein is CASSLTPSGSTYEQYF. V gene TRBV5-1 combines with J gene TRBJ2-7; 10 bases match TRBD2. The CDR3 has 16 residues. Germline lookup yields CDR1 SGHRS and CDR2 YFSETQ. V was clipped by 1 base and J by 2 bases; unmatched bases: 6.

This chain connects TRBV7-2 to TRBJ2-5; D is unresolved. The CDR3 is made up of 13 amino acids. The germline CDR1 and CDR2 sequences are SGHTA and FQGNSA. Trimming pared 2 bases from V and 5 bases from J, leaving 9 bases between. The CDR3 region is CASSLNPGETQYF. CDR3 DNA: TGTGCCAGCAGCTTAAATCCCGGGGAGACCCAGTACTTC. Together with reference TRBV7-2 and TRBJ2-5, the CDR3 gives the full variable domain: GAGVSQSPSNKVTEKGKDVELRCDPISGHTALYWYRQSLGQGLEFLIYFQGNSAPDKSGLPSDRFSAERTGGSVSTLTIQRTQQEDSAVYLCASSLNPGETQYFGPGTRLLVL.

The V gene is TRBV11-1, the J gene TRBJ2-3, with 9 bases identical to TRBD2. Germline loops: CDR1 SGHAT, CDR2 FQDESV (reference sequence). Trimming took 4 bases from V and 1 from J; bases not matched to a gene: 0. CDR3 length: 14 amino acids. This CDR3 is CASSWTSGTDTQYF. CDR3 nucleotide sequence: TGTGCCAGCAGCTGGACTAGCGGCACAGATACGCAGTATTTT.

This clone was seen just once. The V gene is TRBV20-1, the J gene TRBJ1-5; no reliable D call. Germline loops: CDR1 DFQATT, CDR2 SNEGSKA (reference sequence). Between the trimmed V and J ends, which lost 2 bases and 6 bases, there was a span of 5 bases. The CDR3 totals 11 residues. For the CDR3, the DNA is TGCAGTGCTAGATGGGCTCAGCCCCAGCATTTT. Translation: CSARWAQPQHF.